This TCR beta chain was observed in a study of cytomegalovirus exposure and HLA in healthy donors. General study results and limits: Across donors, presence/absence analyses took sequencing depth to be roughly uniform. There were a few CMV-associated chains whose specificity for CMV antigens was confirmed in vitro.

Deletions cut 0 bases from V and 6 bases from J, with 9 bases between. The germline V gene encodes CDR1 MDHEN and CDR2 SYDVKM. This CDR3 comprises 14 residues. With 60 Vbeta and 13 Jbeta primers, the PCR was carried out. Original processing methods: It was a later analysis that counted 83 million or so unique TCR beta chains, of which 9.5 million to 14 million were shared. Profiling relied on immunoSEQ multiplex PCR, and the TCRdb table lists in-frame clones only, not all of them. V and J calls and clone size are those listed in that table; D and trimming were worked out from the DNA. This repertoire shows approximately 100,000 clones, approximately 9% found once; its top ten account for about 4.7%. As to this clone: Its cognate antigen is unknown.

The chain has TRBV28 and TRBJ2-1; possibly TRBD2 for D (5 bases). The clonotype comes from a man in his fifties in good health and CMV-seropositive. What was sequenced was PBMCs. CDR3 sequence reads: CASSLWTEGNEQFF. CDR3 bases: TGTGCCAGCAGTTTATGGACCGAGGGCAATGAGCAGTTCTTC.